A single sample gave rise to the 18 T cell receptor beta chains below, sequenced in a study of metastatic and nonmetastatic thyroid tumors. Patients were all untreated before their thyroid surgery. TCRdb re-analyzed the PCR reads using MiXCR. The table includes about 15,000 clones, approximately 30% detected once. Specimen: blood. The receptors were sampled from a female donor with papillary thyroid cancer or a benign thyroid nodule (not recorded which). Some clones in this sample may be carry-over from other donors' samples.

This clone was recorded many times. The chain couples TRBV30 to TRBJ2-2; D call uncertain. The CDR3 length is 14 residues. The germline V gene encodes CDR1 GTSNPN and CDR2 SVGIG (reference sequence). V was shortened by 0 bases and J by 7 bases, with 12 bases between the two germline ends. CDR3 loop: CAWSVRQAIGELFF. As DNA, the CDR3 is TGTGCCTGGAGTGTACGTCAGGCCATCGGGGAGCTGTTTTTT.

The CDR3 region has the DNA TGTGCCAGCAGCGTAGCGGTCTGGACTAGCGGGAGGGGGACCGGGGAGCTGTTTTTT. Translation: CASSVAVWTSGRGTGELFF. The V gene is TRBV9, the J gene TRBJ2-2; 15 bases map to TRBD2. J lost 5 bases, V lost 0 bases, and 8 bases had no gene match. CDR3 length: 19 residues. Germline V gives CDR1 SGDLS, CDR2 YYNGEE. The whole variable domain, remainder taken from reference TRBV9 and TRBJ2-2, is DSGVTQTPKHLITATGQRVTLRCSPRSGDLSVYWYQQSLDQGLQFLIQYYNGEERAKGNILERFSAQQFPDLHSELNLSSLELGDSALYFCASSVAVWTSGRGTGELFFGEGSRLTVL.

This clone was seen at least ten times. A much more abundant neighbour one base away suggests this may be a read error. The chain combines TRBV7-2 with TRBJ2-5; D gene uncertain. Looked up from germline, CDR1 is SGHTA and CDR2 is FQGNSA. The CDR3 is 12 residues long. CDR3 loop: CANSLNIETQYF. The CDR3 region has the DNA TGTGCCAACAGCTTGAATATCGAGACCCAGTACTTC.

This clone is medium-sized. The gene calls are TRBV7-2 and TRBJ2-7; D remains ambiguous. V was clipped by 3 bases and J by 7 bases, with 25 bases between them. Looked up from germline, CDR1 is SGHTA and CDR2 is FQGNSA. The CDR3 has 17 residues. The CDR3 protein is CASSFVRPSGWALEQYF. DNA for the CDR3: TGTGCCAGCAGCTTTGTAAGGCCATCTGGTTGGGCGCTTGAGCAGTACTTC.

This clone was observed a few times. Its ends do not fully match the called genes, so a read error is possible. V and J are TRBV6-2 or TRBV6-3 and TRBJ2-1, with D possibly TRBD2 on 6 matching bases. The CDR3 is 13 residues long. Per the germline V gene, CDR1 is MNHEY and CDR2 is SVGEGT. The CDR3 DNA sequence: TGTGTCAGCAGTTACTCGGGGGAGGATGAACAGTTCTTC. Protein sequence: CVSSYSGEDEQFF.

Sample share makes this clone medium-sized. The chain is built from TRBV11-3 and TRBJ2-2; D remains ambiguous. The CDR3 extends over 15 amino acids. V shed 5 bases and J shed 5 bases, with 15 bases lying between them. From germline, CDR1 is SGHNT and CDR2 YENEEA. The CDR3 DNA sequence: TGTGCCAGCAGCACCGGGCAGGCGAGGACCGGGGAGCTGTTTTTT. Its translation: CASSTGQARTGELFF.

This clone was detected many times. V is TRBV2 and J is TRBJ2-3; D call uncertain. The CDR3 runs to 13 residues. Trimming pared 5 bases from V and 3 bases from J, leaving 9 bases between. Germline CDR1 and CDR2: SNHLY and FYNNEI. The CDR3 bases are TGTGCCAGCAGTTCGGACCCAACAGATACGCAGTATTTT. Translation: CASSSDPTDTQYF.

The rearrangement uses TRBV6-2 or TRBV6-3 and TRBJ2-7; a weak D match, TRBD1 (5 bases). V shed 2 bases and J shed 4 bases, with 9 bases lying between them. The germline V gene encodes CDR1 MNHEY and CDR2 SVGEGT. CDR3 length equals 13 residues. CDR3 protein: CASSYRPGYEQYF. The DNA for the CDR3 is TGTGCCAGCAGTTACCGGCCAGGGTACGAGCAGTACTTC.

The chain is built from TRBV11-1 and TRBJ2-7, with TRBD2 matching over 15 bases. Germline CDR1 reads SGHAT; CDR2 reads FQDESV (reference sequence). The CDR3 covers 17 residues. J gave up 3 bases and V 1 base, and 4 bases lay outside the gene matches. This chain's CDR3 is CASSLEGLAGGIYEQYF. CDR3 nucleotide sequence: TGTGCCAGCAGCTTAGAAGGACTAGCGGGAGGGATCTACGAGCAGTACTTC.

The chain employs TRBV6-2 or TRBV6-3 and TRBJ2-7; possibly TRBD1 for D (6 bases). Germline-derived CDR1 and CDR2 are MNHEY and SVGEGT. CDR3 length: 15 amino acids. The V end was cut by 2 bases, the J end by 2 bases, with 13 bases between. CDR3 residues: CASSYGQTIAYEQYF. CDR3 nucleotide sequence: TGTGCCAGCAGTTACGGACAGACTATAGCCTACGAGCAGTACTTC.

This clone was seen at least ten times. V usage is TRBV5-5 and J usage is TRBJ1-2; 8 bases align to TRBD1. CDR3 size: 14 residues. CDR1 and CDR2 from the germline V gene are SGHKS and YYEKEE (reference sequence). J gave up 3 bases and V 2 bases, and 3 bases lay outside the gene matches. The CDR3 here is CASSLGQGHYGYTF. The CDR3 region has the DNA TGTGCCAGCAGCTTAGGACAGGGACACTATGGCTACACCTTC. The variable domain in full, with the rest retrieved from reference TRBV5-5 and TRBJ1-2, is DAGVTQSPTHLIKTRGQQVTLRCSPISGHKSVSWYQQVLGQGPQFIFQYYEKEERGRGNFPDRFSARQFPNYSSELNVNALLLGDSALYLCASSLGQGHYGYTFGSGTRLTVV.

This clone was seen ten or more times. V gene TRBV27 combines with J gene TRBJ2-7, with 12 bases lining up with TRBD2. CDR3 length: 16 residues. Germline assignment: CDR1 MNHEY and CDR2 SMNVEV (reference sequence). V was clipped by 3 bases and J by 3 bases; unmatched bases: 6. The DNA for the CDR3 is TGTGCCAGCAGTTTGACTAGCGGGAGCCCTCACTACGAGCAGTACTTC. Protein sequence: CASSLTSGSPHYEQYF.

This clone was observed many times. This chain uses TRBV18 with TRBJ1-3, with D unclear. This CDR3 contains 16 residues. Trimming left V 3 bases short and J 0 bases short, with 12 bases between. Germline assignment: CDR1 KGHSH and CDR2 LQKENI. The CDR3 region has the DNA TGTGCCAGCTCACCTCAATCGACGAGCTCTGGAAACACCATATATTTT. It is translated as CASSPQSTSSGNTIYF.

The rearrangement joins TRBV9 to TRBJ2-1; TRBD2 matches 11 bases. Germline V gene sequence: CDR1 SGDLS, CDR2 YYNGEE. The CDR3 length is 16 residues. V trimming: 4 bases; J trimming: 7 bases; junction bases outside the gene matches: 10. The CDR3 bases are TGTGCCAGCAGCCCCGAGGAACTAGCGGGGGTAAATGAGCAGTTCTTC. Translated: CASSPEELAGVNEQFF.

The CDR3 bases are TGTGCCAGCAGCTTGGTATTTGGCTACACCTTC. It codes for CASSLVFGYTF. The genes are TRBV5-8 and TRBJ1-2; D unclear. This CDR3 comprises 11 residues. Germline CDR1 is SGHTS and CDR2 is YDEGEE. Between the trimmed V and J ends, which lost 0 bases and 7 bases, there was a span of 4 bases. The variable domain in full, with the rest retrieved from reference TRBV5-8 and TRBJ1-2, is EAGVTQSPTHLIKTRGQQATLRCSPISGHTSVYWYQQALGLGLQFLLWYDEGEERNRGNFPPRFSGRQFPNYSSELNVNALELEDSALYLCASSLVFGYTFGSGTRLTVV.

This clone was found many times. The V and J genes are TRBV2 and TRBJ2-1; D is perhaps TRBD1 (6 bases). CDR3 length: 13 amino acids. Trimming shortened V by 8 bases and J by 3 bases, and 11 bases separated the two germline ends. The V gene's germline CDR1 is SNHLY and CDR2 FYNNEI. The CDR3 DNA reads as TGTGCCAGCGCGAGACAGGACTACAATGAGCAGTTCTTC. Translation gives CASARQDYNEQFF. The complete variable domain, with remaining parts taken from reference TRBV2 and TRBJ2-1, reads EPEVTQTPSHQVTQMGQEVILRCVPISNHLYFYWYRQILGQKVEFLVSFYNNEISEKSEIFDDQFSVERPDGSNFTLKIRSTKLEDSAMYFCASARQDYNEQFFGPGTRLTVL.

By proportion, this clone is medium-sized. V is TRBV12-3 or TRBV12-4 and J is TRBJ1-2; perhaps TRBD1 as D (6 bases). The germline V and J ends were trimmed by 6 bases and 2 bases, with 10 bases remaining between them. The CDR3 spans 13 residues. Here the CDR3 DNA reads TGTGCCAGCAGATCGACAGGAAACTATGGCTACACCTTC. Its protein is CASRSTGNYGYTF.

In this sample, this clone turned up once. The chain employs TRBV18 and TRBJ1-2; D remains unclear. The CDR3 loop spans 14 amino acids. Trimming pared 1 base from V and 0 bases from J, leaving 6 bases between. Germline V gives CDR1 KGHSH, CDR2 LQKENI. The DNA for the CDR3 is TGTGCCAGCTCACCACAGCGGACTAACTATGGCTACACCTTC. This encodes CASSPQRTNYGYTF.